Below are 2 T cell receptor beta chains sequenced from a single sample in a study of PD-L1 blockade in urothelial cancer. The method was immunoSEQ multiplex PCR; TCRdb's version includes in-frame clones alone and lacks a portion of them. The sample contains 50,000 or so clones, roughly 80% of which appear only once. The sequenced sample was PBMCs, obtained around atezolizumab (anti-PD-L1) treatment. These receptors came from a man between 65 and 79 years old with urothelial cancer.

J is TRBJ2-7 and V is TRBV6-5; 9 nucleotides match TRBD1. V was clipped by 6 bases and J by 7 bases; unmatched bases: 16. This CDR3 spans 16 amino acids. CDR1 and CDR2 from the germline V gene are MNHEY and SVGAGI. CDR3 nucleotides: TGTGCCAGCAGCTACAACAGGGGGCAAAGGAGTGCGGAGCAGTACTTC. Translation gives CASSYNRGQRSAEQYF.

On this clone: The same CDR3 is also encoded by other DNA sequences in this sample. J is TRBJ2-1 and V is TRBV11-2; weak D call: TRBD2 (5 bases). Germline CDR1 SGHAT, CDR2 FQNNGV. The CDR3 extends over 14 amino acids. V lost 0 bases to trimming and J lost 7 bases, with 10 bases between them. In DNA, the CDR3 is TGTGCCAGCAGCTTAGACGGGTCGGGAAATGAGCAGTTCTTC. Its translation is CASSLDGSGNEQFF.